This T cell receptor beta chain was retrieved from a study of T cell repertoires in cytomegalovirus infection. Study information: The public TCR beta signatures pointed to both CMV infection and matching HLA type. Study conclusions and caveats: CMV-specific TCR beta clonotypes restricted by HLA-C were the ones dominating the ex vivo response.

TCRdb reanalysed the reads using MiXCR and keeps one entry per CDR3 protein. The sample yields about 570,000 distinct CDR3 sequences, around 40% seen once. Germline V lookup: CDR1 DFQATT, CDR2 SNEGSKA (reference sequence). The CDR3 spans 13 residues. V was clipped by 5 bases and J by 5 bases, with 13 bases between them. A remark on this clonotype: Its specificity is not known.

This receptor was obtained from a human donor in good health (CMV status not recorded). Some clones in this sample may be carry-over from other donors' samples. The chain employs TRBV20-1 and TRBJ1-5; a weak D match, TRBD1 (6 bases). The sample here was cultured PBMCs, taken from culture after CMV antigen stimulation. The CDR3 DNA is TGCAGTGCTTACCCGGACAGAGATCAGCCCCAGCATTTT. It encodes CSAYPDRDQPQHF.